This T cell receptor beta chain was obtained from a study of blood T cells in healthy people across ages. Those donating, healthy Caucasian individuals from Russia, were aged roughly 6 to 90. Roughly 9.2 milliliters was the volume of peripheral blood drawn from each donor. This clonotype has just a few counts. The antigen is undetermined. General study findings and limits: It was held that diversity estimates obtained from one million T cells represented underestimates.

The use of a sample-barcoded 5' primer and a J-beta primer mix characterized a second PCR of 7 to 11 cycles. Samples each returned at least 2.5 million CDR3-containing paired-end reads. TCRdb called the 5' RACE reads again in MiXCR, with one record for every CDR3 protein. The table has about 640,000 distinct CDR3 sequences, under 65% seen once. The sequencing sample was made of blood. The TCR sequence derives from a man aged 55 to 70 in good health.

CDR3 residues: CAISEGTQGFGQETQYF. CDR3 bases: TGTGCCATCAGTGAGGGAACACAGGGCTTCGGGCAAGAGACCCAGTACTTC. This chain joins TRBV10-3 and TRBJ2-5; a possible D gene is TRBD1 (6 bases). The ends were cut back, 2 bases at V and 2 bases at J, with 18 bases in the middle. This CDR3 spans 17 amino acids. Germline V lookup: CDR1 ENHRY, CDR2 SYGVKD.